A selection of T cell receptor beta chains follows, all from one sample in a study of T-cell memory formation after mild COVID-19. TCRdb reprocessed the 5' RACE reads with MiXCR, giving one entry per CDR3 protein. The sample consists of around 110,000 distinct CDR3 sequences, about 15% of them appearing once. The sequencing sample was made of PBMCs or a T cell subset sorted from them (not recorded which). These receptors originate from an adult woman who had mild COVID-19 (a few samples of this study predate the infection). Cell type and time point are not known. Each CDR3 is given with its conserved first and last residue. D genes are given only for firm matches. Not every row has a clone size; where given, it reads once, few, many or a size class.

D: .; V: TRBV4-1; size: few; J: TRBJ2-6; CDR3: CASSQGRFSSSGANVLTF; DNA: TGCGCCAGCAGCCAAGGACGGTTCTCGAGCTCTGGGGCCAACGTCCTGACTTTC
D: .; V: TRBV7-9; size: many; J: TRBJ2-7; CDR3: CASSPVSYEQYF; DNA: TGTGCCAGCAGCCCCGTCTCCTACGAGCAGTACTTC
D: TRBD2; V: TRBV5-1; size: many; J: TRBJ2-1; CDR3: CASSLRTSGGAHEQFF; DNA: TGCGCCAGCAGCCTTCGGACTAGCGGGGGGGCCCATGAGCAGTTCTTC
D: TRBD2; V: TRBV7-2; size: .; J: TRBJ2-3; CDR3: CASSLSGGITDTQYF; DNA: TGTGCCAGCAGCCTTAGCGGGGGGATCACAGATACGCAGTATTTT
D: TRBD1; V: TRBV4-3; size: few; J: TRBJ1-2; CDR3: CASSHFKMTGNHGYTF; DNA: TGCGCCAGCAGCCATTTCAAAATGACAGGGAACCATGGCTACACCTTC
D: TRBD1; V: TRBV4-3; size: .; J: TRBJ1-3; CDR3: CASSQDPDRVGGNTIYF; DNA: TGCGCCAGCAGCCAAGACCCTGACAGGGTGGGCGGAAACACCATATATTTT
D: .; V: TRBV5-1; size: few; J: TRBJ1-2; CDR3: CASSLEDNYGYTF; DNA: TGCGCCAGCAGCTTGGAGGACAACTATGGCTACACCTTC
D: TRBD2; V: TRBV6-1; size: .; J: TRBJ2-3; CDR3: CASRATSGPTDTQYF; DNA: TGTGCCAGCAGGGCGACTAGCGGACCGACAGATACGCAGTATTTT
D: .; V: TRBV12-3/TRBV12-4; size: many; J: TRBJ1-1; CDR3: CASSLRSWGPEAFF; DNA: TGTGCCAGCAGTTTAAGGAGTTGGGGCCCTGAAGCTTTCTTT
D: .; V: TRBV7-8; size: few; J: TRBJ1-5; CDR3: CASSPPRRDGQGRQPQHF; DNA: TGTGCCAGCAGCCCACCACGTCGAGACGGCCAGGGTAGGCAGCCCCAGCATTTT